A selection of T cell receptor beta chains follows, all from one sample in a study of neurological immune-mediated disorders. From the 5' RACE reads, TCRdb called clonotypes with MiXCR, one entry per CDR3 protein. The table has about 49,000 distinct CDR3 sequences, roughly 14% seen once. What was sequenced was PBMCs. Receptors originate from a male donor with HTLV-1-associated myelopathy (HAM/TSP). CDR3s include the opening cysteine and the closing phenylalanine or tryptophan. D genes are given only for firm matches. Size is omitted from some rows. Given values are once, few, many or a class for expanded clones.

d_call: .; clone_size: many; j_call: TRBJ1-4; v_call: TRBV4-3; cdr3_aa: CASSQVPGSVNEKLFF; cdr3_nt: TGCGCCAGCAGCCAGGTCCCGGGGTCGGTTAATGAAAAACTGTTTTTT
d_call: TRBD1; clone_size: many; j_call: TRBJ2-3; v_call: TRBV5-1; cdr3_aa: CANSLIGTGGRDTQYF; cdr3_nt: TGCGCCAACAGCTTGATCGGGACAGGGGGCAGAGATACGCAGTATTTT
d_call: TRBD2; clone_size: many; j_call: TRBJ2-3; v_call: TRBV10-3; cdr3_aa: CAIMGTSGSSTDTQYF; cdr3_nt: TGTGCCATCATGGGGACTAGCGGCTCTAGCACAGATACGCAGTATTTT
d_call: .; clone_size: many; j_call: TRBJ2-3; v_call: TRBV15; cdr3_aa: CATSRGTGLSTDTQYF; cdr3_nt: TGTGCCACCAGCAGAGGAACAGGGCTGAGCACAGATACGCAGTATTTT
d_call: .; clone_size: many; j_call: TRBJ2-5; v_call: TRBV20-1; cdr3_aa: CSASPHQGNQETQYF; cdr3_nt: TGCAGTGCTAGCCCGCACCAGGGCAACCAAGAGACCCAGTACTTC
d_call: .; clone_size: .; j_call: TRBJ2-7; v_call: TRBV5-1; cdr3_aa: CASSPGAGPYEQYF; cdr3_nt: TGCGCCAGCAGCCCCGGGGCTGGGCCCTACGAGCAGTACTTC
d_call: .; clone_size: .; j_call: TRBJ1-6; v_call: TRBV7-9; cdr3_aa: CASSSSAGANYNSPLHF; cdr3_nt: TGTGCCAGCAGTTCAAGTGCAGGGGCCAACTATAATTCACCCCTCCACTTT
d_call: TRBD2; clone_size: many; j_call: TRBJ2-5; v_call: TRBV20-1; cdr3_aa: CSAREAAGGRGETQYF; cdr3_nt: TGCAGTGCTAGAGAGGCTGCGGGAGGCCGGGGAGAGACCCAGTACTTC
d_call: .; clone_size: .; j_call: TRBJ2-3; v_call: TRBV7-9; cdr3_aa: CASSFRGGGTDTQYF; cdr3_nt: TGTGCCAGCAGCTTCAGAGGGGGGGGCACAGATACGCAGTATTTT
d_call: .; clone_size: many; j_call: TRBJ2-1; v_call: TRBV27; cdr3_aa: CASSLSPGRHEQFF; cdr3_nt: TGTGCCAGCAGTTTATCACCAGGCCGACATGAGCAGTTCTTC
d_call: .; clone_size: many; j_call: TRBJ2-5; v_call: TRBV12-3/TRBV12-4; cdr3_aa: CASRAGPVETQYF; cdr3_nt: TGTGCCAGCAGAGCTGGACCTGTAGAGACCCAGTACTTC
d_call: .; clone_size: many; j_call: TRBJ2-3; v_call: TRBV24-1; cdr3_aa: CATSEYTDTQYF; cdr3_nt: TGTGCCACCAGTGAATACACAGATACGCAGTATTTT
d_call: .; clone_size: .; j_call: TRBJ2-7; v_call: TRBV20-1; cdr3_aa: CSATISWSGSYEQYF; cdr3_nt: TGCAGTGCTACTATTTCGTGGTCGGGGTCCTACGAGCAGTACTTC
d_call: .; clone_size: many; j_call: TRBJ2-7; v_call: TRBV5-1; cdr3_aa: CASSLVTDSYEQYF; cdr3_nt: TGCGCCAGCAGCTTGGTAACAGACTCCTACGAGCAGTACTTC
d_call: .; clone_size: many; j_call: TRBJ1-2; v_call: TRBV5-1; cdr3_aa: CASSLDVGTNYGYTF; cdr3_nt: TGCGCCAGCAGCTTGGACGTCGGAACTAACTATGGCTACACCTTC
d_call: .; clone_size: many; j_call: TRBJ1-1; v_call: TRBV29-1; cdr3_aa: CSVRPGLNTEAFF; cdr3_nt: TGCAGCGTCCGCCCAGGGTTGAACACTGAAGCTTTCTTT
d_call: .; clone_size: many; j_call: TRBJ2-7; v_call: TRBV5-1; cdr3_aa: CASSPTGLAVSYEQYF; cdr3_nt: TGCGCCAGCAGCCCCACAGGTTTAGCAGTATCCTACGAGCAGTACTTC
d_call: .; clone_size: many; j_call: TRBJ2-7; v_call: TRBV7-2; cdr3_aa: CASSLGGGKSSYEQYF; cdr3_nt: TGTGCCAGCAGCTTAGGAGGGGGGAAAAGCTCCTACGAGCAGTACTTC
d_call: .; clone_size: many; j_call: TRBJ2-1; v_call: TRBV27; cdr3_aa: CASSPGTFGAYNEQFF; cdr3_nt: TGTGCCAGCAGTCCCGGGACCTTTGGGGCCTACAATGAGCAGTTCTTC
d_call: .; clone_size: medium-sized; j_call: TRBJ1-5; v_call: TRBV28; cdr3_aa: CASRPRTNQPQHF; cdr3_nt: TGTGCCAGCAGGCCCAGGACCAATCAGCCCCAGCATTTT
d_call: .; clone_size: many; j_call: TRBJ2-1; v_call: TRBV25-1; cdr3_aa: CASSEYGYNEQFF; cdr3_nt: TGTGCCAGCAGTGAATATGGCTACAATGAGCAGTTCTTC
d_call: TRBD2; clone_size: many; j_call: TRBJ2-1; v_call: TRBV20-1; cdr3_aa: CSAPGQASGGVNEQFF; cdr3_nt: TGCAGTGCTCCCGGGCAGGCTAGCGGGGGGGTTAATGAGCAGTTCTTC
d_call: TRBD1; clone_size: many; j_call: TRBJ1-2; v_call: TRBV28; cdr3_aa: CASSARQGVRYGYTF; cdr3_nt: TGTGCCAGCAGTGCCCGACAGGGGGTACGATATGGCTACACCTTC
d_call: .; clone_size: .; j_call: TRBJ1-2; v_call: TRBV29-1; cdr3_aa: CSVVRTTRGYTF; cdr3_nt: TGCAGCGTTGTTCGGACGACTCGGGGCTACACCTTC
d_call: TRBD1; clone_size: .; j_call: TRBJ1-3; v_call: TRBV20-1; cdr3_aa: CSAPLTGAGDTIYF; cdr3_nt: TGCAGTGCTCCATTGACAGGGGCTGGAGACACCATATATTTT
d_call: .; clone_size: many; j_call: TRBJ1-1; v_call: TRBV7-2; cdr3_aa: CASSLDRVNTEAFF; cdr3_nt: TGTGCCAGCAGCTTAGACAGGGTGAACACTGAAGCTTTCTTT
d_call: .; clone_size: many; j_call: TRBJ1-5; v_call: TRBV15; cdr3_aa: CATSRGAGQPQHF; cdr3_nt: TGTGCCACCAGCAGAGGGGCGGGCCAGCCCCAGCATTTT
d_call: TRBD1; clone_size: many; j_call: TRBJ2-3; v_call: TRBV13; cdr3_aa: CASSLGTAIDTQYF; cdr3_nt: TGTGCCAGCAGCCTCGGGACAGCGATCGATACGCAGTATTTT
d_call: .; clone_size: many; j_call: TRBJ1-5; v_call: TRBV20-1; cdr3_aa: CSASMTGGNQPQHF; cdr3_nt: TGCAGTGCCAGTATGACGGGCGGTAATCAGCCCCAGCATTTT
d_call: .; clone_size: many; j_call: TRBJ2-5; v_call: TRBV5-1; cdr3_aa: CASSLERLGETQYF; cdr3_nt: TGCGCCAGCAGCTTGGAACGTCTCGGAGAGACCCAGTACTTC
d_call: .; clone_size: many; j_call: TRBJ2-3; v_call: TRBV5-1; cdr3_aa: CASSSTGPTDTQYF; cdr3_nt: TGCGCCAGCAGCTCTACAGGGCCGACAGATACGCAGTATTTT